A single sample gave rise to the 16 T cell receptor beta chains below, sequenced in a study of beta chain features in type 1 diabetes. Sequenced material consisted of expressed TCRB transcripts (all of the isolated RNA was reverse transcribed). Assay: immunoSEQ multiplex PCR; the TCRdb copy retains only in-frame clones and omits some. The data contain 900,000 or so clones, 17% of them singletons. The source material was naive CD4+ T cells from blood. These receptor sequences come from a young woman in good health.

The rearrangement uses TRBV28 and TRBJ2-1; D perhaps matches TRBD1 (6 bases). Germline loops: CDR1 MDHEN, CDR2 SYDVKM. The V end lost 10 bases, the J end lost 3 bases, and 7 bases lay between the germline ends. The CDR3 spans 11 residues. Written as DNA, the CDR3 is TGTGCCATAGGGGGCTACAATGAGCAGTTCTTC. It specifies CAIGGYNEQFF.

The J gene is TRBJ2-7, the V gene TRBV6-1; D could derive from TRBD1 or TRBD2 (6 bases each). Per the germline V gene, CDR1 is MNHNS and CDR2 is SASEGT. The CDR3 contains 13 residues. V was pared by 6 bases and J by 3 bases, with 12 bases between. Here the CDR3 reads CASREGVVYEQYF. The CDR3 DNA reads TGTGCCAGCAGGGAGGGGGTCGTCTACGAGCAGTACTTC.

The chain recombines TRBV5-1 with TRBJ2-5; 15 nucleotides agree with TRBD2. The trim removed 4 bases at V and 4 bases at J, leaving 5 bases unmatched. The CDR3 consists of 16 residues. Per germline, CDR1 SGHRS and CDR2 YFSETQ. This CDR3 reads CASSLGLAGGSETQYF. In DNA form, the CDR3 reads TGCGCCAGCAGCCTGGGACTAGCGGGAGGCTCAGAGACCCAGTACTTC.

This clone has a handful of counts. V and J are TRBV19 and TRBJ2-1, with D maybe TRBD2 (5 bases). Germline lookup yields CDR1 LNHDA and CDR2 SQIVND (reference sequence). With 4 bases removed from V and 7 bases from J, the gap between germline ends came to 20 bases. The CDR3 loop spans 16 amino acids. The CDR3 DNA reads as TGTGCCAGTAGTACCCGCGCTAGCATTTACTGGAATGAGCAGTTCTTC. Translating gives CASSTRASIYWNEQFF. Together with reference TRBV19 and TRBJ2-1, the CDR3 gives the full variable domain: DGGITQSPKYLFRKEGQNVTLSCEQNLNHDAMYWYRQDPGQGLRLIYYSQIVNDFQKGDIAEGYSVSREKKESFPLTVTSAQKNPTAFYLCASSTRASIYWNEQFFGPGTRLTVL.

In its sample, this clone was seen a few times. The chain recombines TRBV6-6 with TRBJ2-2; D gene ambiguous. CDR3 length: 12 residues. Deletions cut 5 bases from V and 1 base from J, with 2 bases between. Germline CDR1 MNHNY, CDR2 SVGAGI (reference sequence). The CDR3 region is CASSGNTGELFF. The CDR3 bases are TGTGCCAGCAGTGGGAACACCGGGGAGCTGTTTTTT.

This clone has only a few counts. The V and J genes are TRBV9 and TRBJ2-7, with D maybe TRBD1 (5 bases). The J call may be mistaken, given a closer DNA end match to TRBJ2-5. In germline, CDR1 is SGDLS, CDR2 YYNGEE. The length of the CDR3 is 16 residues. In nucleotides, the CDR3 is TGTGCCAGCAGCCGGACACCCGCGGTGGATCAAGAGACCCAGTACTTC. Translated, it gives CASSRTPAVDQETQYF.

This clone showed up just a few times. The V call is TRBV2, the J call TRBJ2-7; D may be TRBD1 (5 bases). Germline CDR1 SNHLY, CDR2 FYNNEI. V was cut by 6 bases and J by 6 bases, with 9 bases left in between. This CDR3 has 11 residues. In DNA form, the CDR3 reads TGTGCCAGCAGGGGGCAGGTCGAGCAGTACTTC. The encoded protein is CASRGQVEQYF.

This clone was observed a handful of times. V and J are TRBV27 and TRBJ2-1; 13 bases agree with TRBD2. The CDR3 runs to 18 residues. From germline, CDR1 is MNHEY and CDR2 SMNVEV (reference sequence). J lost 5 bases, V lost 6 bases, and 13 bases had no gene match. The CDR3 region is CASRRTSGSVQVHNEQFF. The CDR3 DNA follows: TGTGCCAGCAGACGGACTAGCGGGAGCGTTCAAGTGCACAATGAGCAGTTCTTC.

This clone was found a few times. V is TRBV11-2 and J is TRBJ2-3, with 7 nucleotides matching TRBD2. V was clipped by 1 base and J by 2 bases; unmatched bases: 3. The CDR3 spans 15 residues. The germline CDR1 and CDR2 sequences are SGHAT and FQNNGV. In DNA, the CDR3 is TGTGCCAGCAGCTTAGCTAGCGGAAACACAGATACGCAGTATTTT. Protein product: CASSLASGNTDTQYF. The variable domain in full, with the rest retrieved from reference TRBV11-2 and TRBJ2-3, is EAGVAQSPRYKIIEKRQSVAFWCNPISGHATLYWYQQILGQGPKLLIQFQNNGVVDDSQLPKDRFSAERLKGVDSTLKIQPAKLEDSAVYLCASSLASGNTDTQYFGPGTRLTVL.

J is TRBJ2-3 and V is TRBV4-2, with 8 bases fitting TRBD2. Germline-derived CDR1 and CDR2 are LGHNA and YNFKEQ. The CDR3 covers 19 residues. Trimming took 0 bases from V and 1 from J; bases not matched to a gene: 12. The CDR3 sequence is CASSQEALIAGRGTDTQYF. Here the CDR3 DNA reads TGTGCCAGCAGCCAAGAGGCGTTAATAGCGGGACGGGGCACAGATACGCAGTATTTT.

There are a few counts of this clone. The chain joins TRBV2 to TRBJ2-1; 8 positions match TRBD2. Germline-derived CDR1 and CDR2 are SNHLY and FYNNEI. Trimming removed 10 bases from V and 1 base from J; junction bases left unmatched: 9. The CDR3 extends over 15 amino acids. Here the CDR3 DNA reads TGTGCCACAACAAGCGGGAGCCCTTCCTACAATGAGCAGTTCTTC. Amino acids: CATTSGSPSYNEQFF. The whole variable domain, remainder taken from reference TRBV2 and TRBJ2-1, is EPEVTQTPSHQVTQMGQEVILRCVPISNHLYFYWYRQILGQKVEFLVSFYNNEISEKSEIFDDQFSVERPDGSNFTLKIRSTKLEDSAMYFCATTSGSPSYNEQFFGPGTRLTVL.

This chain joins TRBV5-1 and TRBJ2-6; D remains ambiguous. Germline V gene data show CDR1 as SGHRS and CDR2 as YFSETQ. The CDR3 contains 15 residues. Trimming stripped 0 bases from V and 4 bases from J, with 8 bases between. The CDR3 region is CASSLGEPGANVLTF. The CDR3 DNA is TGCGCCAGCAGCTTGGGTGAACCAGGGGCCAACGTCCTGACTTTC.

V and J are TRBV14 and TRBJ2-3; 7 bases map to TRBD2. CDR1 is SGHDN and CDR2 is FVKESK in the germline V gene. The CDR3 extends over 15 amino acids. The trim removed 5 bases at V and 3 bases at J, leaving 8 bases unmatched. The CDR3 protein is CASSNPRDYTDTQYF. The CDR3 DNA reads TGTGCCAGCAGCAACCCACGGGACTATACAGATACGCAGTATTTT.

The V and J genes are TRBV20-1 and TRBJ1-2, with no clear D. CDR1 and CDR2 from the germline V gene are DFQATT and SNEGSKA (reference sequence). The CDR3 is 11 amino acids. V lost 0 bases to trimming and J lost 6 bases, with 5 bases between them. The CDR3 DNA follows: TGCAGTGCTAGAGACGGGGATGGCTACACCTTC. It specifies CSARDGDGYTF.

This clone was seen a few times. The chain couples TRBV19 to TRBJ1-2, with 7 bases identical to TRBD1. The germline V gene has CDR1 LNHDA and CDR2 SQIVND (reference sequence). The CDR3 is 13 residues long. The J segment lost 5 bases and the V segment lost 7 bases, leaving 7 bases of the junction unmatched. CDR3 amino acids: CASTGDRDYGYTF. The CDR3 region has the DNA TGTGCCAGTACCGGCGACAGGGATTATGGCTACACCTTC. The full variable domain, rest sourced from reference TRBV19 and TRBJ1-2, is DGGITQSPKYLFRKEGQNVTLSCEQNLNHDAMYWYRQDPGQGLRLIYYSQIVNDFQKGDIAEGYSVSREKKESFPLTVTSAQKNPTAFYLCASTGDRDYGYTFGSGTRLTVV.

The table lists this clone with a few counts. This chain links TRBV2 with TRBJ2-3, with a tentative D call TRBD1 (5 bases). CDR1 is SNHLY, CDR2 FYNNEI, per germline. The CDR3 length is 15 residues. The V and J ends lost 5 bases and 0 bases respectively, with 12 bases between them. The CDR3 DNA sequence: TGTGCCAGCAGTCTGGACATAGCTAGCACAGATACGCAGTATTTT. Translated, it gives CASSLDIASTDTQYF.